Reported below is one T cell receptor (beta chain). In germline, CDR1 is MNHEY, CDR2 SVGAGI. Trimming took 0 bases from V and 4 from J, leaving 12 bases between them. This CDR3 comprises 16 residues. This specimen comes from a study of cytomegalovirus exposure and HLA in healthy donors. It was with 60 Vbeta and 13 Jbeta primers that the PCR ran. Clones were read by immunoSEQ multiplex PCR, and TCRdb kept only the in-frame ones, dropping some. The data show some 130,000 clones, roughly four fifths seen once. This chain links TRBV6-5 with TRBJ2-2; no clear D. The source of this sequence is a man aged 25 to 40 in good health and CMV-seronegative. Specimen: PBMCs. In nucleotides, the CDR3 is TGTGCCAGCAGTTACTCGCCCCGGGTCGGCACCGGGGAGCTGTTTTTT. Its protein product is CASSYSPRVGTGELFF.